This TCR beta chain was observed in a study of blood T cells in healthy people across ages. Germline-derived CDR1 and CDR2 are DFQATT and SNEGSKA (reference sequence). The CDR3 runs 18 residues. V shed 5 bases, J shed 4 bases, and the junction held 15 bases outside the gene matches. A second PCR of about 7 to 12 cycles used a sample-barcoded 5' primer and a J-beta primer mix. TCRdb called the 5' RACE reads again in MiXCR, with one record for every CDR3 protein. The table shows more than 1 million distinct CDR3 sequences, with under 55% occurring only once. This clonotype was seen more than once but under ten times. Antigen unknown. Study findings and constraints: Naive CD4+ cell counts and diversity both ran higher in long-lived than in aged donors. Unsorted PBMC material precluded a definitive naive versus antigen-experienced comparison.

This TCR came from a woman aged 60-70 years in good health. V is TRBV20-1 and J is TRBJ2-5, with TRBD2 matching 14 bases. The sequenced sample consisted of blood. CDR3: CSAPIPGLAGADSETQYF. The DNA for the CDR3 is TGCAGTGCTCCTATACCGGGACTAGCGGGAGCCGATTCAGAGACCCAGTACTTC.